The clone carrying this T cell receptor (beta chain) was picked up one time. Naive CD8 cells comprised CD45RO-negative, CCR7-positively selected cells, excluding terminally differentiated effector memory CD45RA+ cells. Some clones are missing from TCRdb's copy, which holds only in-frame ones; the method was immunoSEQ multiplex PCR. The sample records millions of clones, roughly 91% being singletons. This CDR3 is built from 16 residues. Germline V gene sequence: CDR1 SGHNT, CDR2 YYREEE (reference sequence). V shed 0 bases and J 5 bases; nucleotides not matched to a gene: 6. This sample is drawn from a study of shared clonotypes between healthy human individuals.

The V gene is TRBV5-4, the J gene TRBJ2-7; 12 nucleotides agree with TRBD2. The clonotype comes from a man between 18 and 29 years old in good health. Some clones in this sample may be carry-over from other donors' samples. The material sequenced was naive CD8+ T cells from PBMCs. The CDR3 DNA is TGTGCCAGCAGCTTGGGACTAGCGGGAGAGGTCCACGAGCAGTACTTC. Protein sequence: CASSLGLAGEVHEQYF.